The rows below give T cell receptor beta chains drawn from one sample of a study of CD8 T cells in ankylosing spondylitis. TCRdb itself ran the 5' RACE reads through MiXCR, one entry per CDR3 protein. The sample contains 250,000 to 350,000 distinct CDR3 sequences, around 20% of which appear only once. Input material: blood, either unsorted or a sorted T cell fraction (not recorded which). The receptors here all came from a female donor with ankylosing spondylitis or in good health (not recorded which). Both conserved end residues are part of each CDR3. Each record gives: V gene, clone size, D gene, J gene, CDR3 DNA, CDR3 protein. D genes are given only for firm matches. Clone size is stated in some rows and not others, as once, few, many or a class when expanded.

v_call: TRBV29-1
clone_size: many
d_call: -
j_call: TRBJ1-2
cdr3_nt: TGCAGCGTTGGTCGGGGGCTCGGTGGCTACACCTTC
cdr3_aa: CSVGRGLGGYTF

v_call: TRBV7-2
clone_size: -
d_call: TRBD2
j_call: TRBJ2-1
cdr3_nt: TGTGCCAGCAGCCCGGGAGGGCGGGAGCAGTTCTTC
cdr3_aa: CASSPGGREQFF

v_call: TRBV2
clone_size: many
d_call: -
j_call: TRBJ2-7
cdr3_nt: TGTGCCAGCAGTGACCTTACGAGGCAGTACTTC
cdr3_aa: CASSDLTRQYF

v_call: TRBV7-2
clone_size: few
d_call: TRBD2
j_call: TRBJ2-1
cdr3_nt: TGTGCCAGCAGCACGCGAGGACTAGTGGGCAATGAGCAGTTCTTC
cdr3_aa: CASSTRGLVGNEQFF

v_call: TRBV21-1
clone_size: -
d_call: -
j_call: TRBJ2-6
cdr3_nt: TGTGCCAGCAGCAAAAAGGGACAGGGATTTCCTGGGGCCAACGTCCTGACTTTC
cdr3_aa: CASSKKGQGFPGANVLTF

v_call: TRBV27
clone_size: -
d_call: -
j_call: TRBJ1-2
cdr3_nt: TGTGCCAGCAGTTTACGTTCAAACATGGACAATGATGATGGCTACACCTTC
cdr3_aa: CASSLRSNMDNDDGYTF

v_call: TRBV7-8
clone_size: -
d_call: TRBD2
j_call: TRBJ2-7
cdr3_nt: TGTGCCAGCAGCTTAAGTTCCCTGGGGCGGCGGGGGAACGAGCAGTACTTC
cdr3_aa: CASSLSSLGRRGNEQYF

v_call: TRBV4-3
clone_size: many
d_call: TRBD2
j_call: TRBJ2-1
cdr3_nt: TGCGCCAGCAGCCGAGGGGCACCTAGCGGGGGGTACAATGAGCAGTTCTTC
cdr3_aa: CASSRGAPSGGYNEQFF

v_call: TRBV20-1
clone_size: -
d_call: -
j_call: TRBJ2-2
cdr3_nt: TGCAGTGCTAGTAGGGGTCCTAACACCGGGGAGCTGTTTTTT
cdr3_aa: CSASRGPNTGELFF

v_call: TRBV20-1
clone_size: -
d_call: -
j_call: TRBJ1-2
cdr3_nt: TGCAGTGCTAGTGGGAGGGTCTATGGCTACACCTTC
cdr3_aa: CSASGRVYGYTF

v_call: TRBV10-3
clone_size: -
d_call: TRBD1
j_call: TRBJ2-7
cdr3_nt: TGTGCCATCCGGGACAGGGTTACACACGAGCAGTACTTC
cdr3_aa: CAIRDRVTHEQYF

v_call: TRBV4-1
clone_size: -
d_call: TRBD2
j_call: TRBJ2-2
cdr3_nt: TGCGCCAGCAGCCAGGAGACTAGCGGGAGGTACGGGGAGCTGTTTTTT
cdr3_aa: CASSQETSGRYGELFF

v_call: TRBV6-5
clone_size: many
d_call: -
j_call: TRBJ2-5
cdr3_nt: TGTGCCAGCAGTTATGGGGCCAGCCAAGAGACCCAGTACTTC
cdr3_aa: CASSYGASQETQYF

v_call: TRBV29-1
clone_size: -
d_call: TRBD1
j_call: TRBJ1-1
cdr3_nt: TGCAGCGCTGCGGTGACAGGGGGGCCGGGGGCTTTCTTT
cdr3_aa: CSAAVTGGPGAFF

v_call: TRBV5-1
clone_size: few
d_call: -
j_call: TRBJ2-1
cdr3_nt: TGCGCCAGCCGGTCGAGCGAAAGGACCTACAATGAGCAGTTCTTC
cdr3_aa: CASRSSERTYNEQFF

v_call: TRBV12-3/TRBV12-4
clone_size: -
d_call: -
j_call: TRBJ1-1
cdr3_nt: TGTGCCAGCAGTCGGGAGAGGAGGTCCACTGAAGCTTTCTTT
cdr3_aa: CASSRERRSTEAFF

v_call: TRBV30
clone_size: few
d_call: -
j_call: TRBJ2-1
cdr3_nt: TGTGCCTGGGGCCGGGCACTCGGGAATGAGCAGTTCTTC
cdr3_aa: CAWGRALGNEQFF

v_call: TRBV29-1
clone_size: -
d_call: -
j_call: TRBJ1-2
cdr3_nt: TGCAGCGCAATGAGTAGGCCCGGATATGGCTACACCTTC
cdr3_aa: CSAMSRPGYGYTF

v_call: TRBV20-1
clone_size: -
d_call: -
j_call: TRBJ2-1
cdr3_nt: TGCAGTACTAGGAGTGTTGCAAATCCGATTCAGTTCTTC
cdr3_aa: CSTRSVANPIQFF

v_call: TRBV12-3/TRBV12-4
clone_size: -
d_call: -
j_call: TRBJ1-2
cdr3_nt: TGTGCCAGCAGTTTAATTAACCCCTTCGGCAGGGGAGGAGGCTACACCTTC
cdr3_aa: CASSLINPFGRGGGYTF

v_call: TRBV7-6
clone_size: few
d_call: -
j_call: TRBJ2-7
cdr3_nt: TGTGTCAGCAGCAAAAGGGCAGGACCCAACGAGCAGTACTTC
cdr3_aa: CVSSKRAGPNEQYF

v_call: TRBV20-1
clone_size: few
d_call: -
j_call: TRBJ1-5
cdr3_nt: TGCAGTGCTAGAAGGCAGGGCGGCAATCAGCCCCAGCATTTT
cdr3_aa: CSARRQGGNQPQHF

v_call: TRBV4-1
clone_size: -
d_call: -
j_call: TRBJ2-7
cdr3_nt: TGCGCCAGCAGCCAGAAACCGAAAGCCTACGAGCAGTACTTC
cdr3_aa: CASSQKPKAYEQYF

v_call: TRBV5-1
clone_size: few
d_call: TRBD2
j_call: TRBJ2-1
cdr3_nt: TGCGCCAGCAGCCGTGGACTAGACGGGGAGCAGTTCTTC
cdr3_aa: CASSRGLDGEQFF

v_call: TRBV12-3/TRBV12-4
clone_size: -
d_call: -
j_call: TRBJ1-2
cdr3_nt: TGTGCCAGCAGCCTAGCCACCTCCGTTGGTTTAAACTACACCTTC
cdr3_aa: CASSLATSVGLNYTF

v_call: TRBV19
clone_size: -
d_call: -
j_call: TRBJ1-5
cdr3_nt: TGTGCCAGTAGTATTATCACAGTCAATCAGCCCCAGCATTTT
cdr3_aa: CASSIITVNQPQHF